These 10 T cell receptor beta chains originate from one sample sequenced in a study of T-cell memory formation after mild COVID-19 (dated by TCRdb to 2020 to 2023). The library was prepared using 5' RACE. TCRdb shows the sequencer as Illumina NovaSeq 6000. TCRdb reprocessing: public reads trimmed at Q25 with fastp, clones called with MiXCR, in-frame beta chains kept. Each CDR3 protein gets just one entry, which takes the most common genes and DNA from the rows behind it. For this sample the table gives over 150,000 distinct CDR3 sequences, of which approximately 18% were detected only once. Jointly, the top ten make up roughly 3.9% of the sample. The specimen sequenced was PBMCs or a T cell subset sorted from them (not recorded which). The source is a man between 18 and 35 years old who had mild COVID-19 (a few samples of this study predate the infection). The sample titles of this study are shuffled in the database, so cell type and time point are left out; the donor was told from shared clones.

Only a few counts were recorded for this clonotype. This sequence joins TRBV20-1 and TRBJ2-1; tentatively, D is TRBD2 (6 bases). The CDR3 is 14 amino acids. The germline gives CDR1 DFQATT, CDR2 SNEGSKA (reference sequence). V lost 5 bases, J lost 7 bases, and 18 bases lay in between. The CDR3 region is CSAGRGGPGNEQFF. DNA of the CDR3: TGCAGTGCTGGGCGGGGTGGCCCTGGGAATGAGCAGTTCTTC.

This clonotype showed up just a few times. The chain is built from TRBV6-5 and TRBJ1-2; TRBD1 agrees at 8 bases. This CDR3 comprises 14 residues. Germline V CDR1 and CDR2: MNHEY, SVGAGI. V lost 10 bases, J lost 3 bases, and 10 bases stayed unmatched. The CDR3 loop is CATSDRGRDYGYTF. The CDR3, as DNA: TGTGCCACCTCAGACAGGGGTCGAGACTATGGCTACACCTTC.

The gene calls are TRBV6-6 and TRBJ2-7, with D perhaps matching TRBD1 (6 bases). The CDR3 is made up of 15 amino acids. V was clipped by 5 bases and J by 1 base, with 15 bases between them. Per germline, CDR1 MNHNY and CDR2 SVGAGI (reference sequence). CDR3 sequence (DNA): TGTGCCAGCAGTGGCAGGGTCACAGGGTCCTACGAGCAGTACGTC. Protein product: CASSGRVTGSYEQYV.

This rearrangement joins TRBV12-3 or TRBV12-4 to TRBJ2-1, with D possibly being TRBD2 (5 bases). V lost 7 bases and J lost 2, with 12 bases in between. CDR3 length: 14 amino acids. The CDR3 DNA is TGTGCCAGCACCCCGCGGGCCCCCTACAATGAGCAGTTCTTC. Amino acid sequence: CASTPRAPYNEQFF.

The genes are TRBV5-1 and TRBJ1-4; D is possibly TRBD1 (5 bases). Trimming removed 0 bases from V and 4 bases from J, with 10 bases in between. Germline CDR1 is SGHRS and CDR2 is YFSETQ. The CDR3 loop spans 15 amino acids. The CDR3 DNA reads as TGCGCCAGCAGCTTGGACGGAGGGGTTAATGAAAAACTGTTTTTT. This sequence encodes CASSLDGGVNEKLFF.

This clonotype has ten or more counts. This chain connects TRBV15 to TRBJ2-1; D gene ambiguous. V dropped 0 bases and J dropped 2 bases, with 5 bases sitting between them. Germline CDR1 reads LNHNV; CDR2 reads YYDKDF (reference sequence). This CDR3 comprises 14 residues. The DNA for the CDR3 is TGTGCCACCAGCAGAGATACAGCCTACAATGAGCAGTTCTTC. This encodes CATSRDTAYNEQFF.

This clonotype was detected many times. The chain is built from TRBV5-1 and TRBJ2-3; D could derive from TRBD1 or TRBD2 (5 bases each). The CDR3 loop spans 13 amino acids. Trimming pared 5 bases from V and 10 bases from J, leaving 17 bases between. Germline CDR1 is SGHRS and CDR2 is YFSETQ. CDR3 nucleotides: TGCGCCAGCAGTGACGGGGCCCTAGACGCGCAGTATTTT. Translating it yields CASSDGALDAQYF.

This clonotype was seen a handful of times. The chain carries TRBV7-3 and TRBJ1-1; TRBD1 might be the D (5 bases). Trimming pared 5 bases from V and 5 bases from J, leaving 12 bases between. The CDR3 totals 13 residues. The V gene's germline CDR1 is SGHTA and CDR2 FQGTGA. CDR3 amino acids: CASSPRVGTEAFF. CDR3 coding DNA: TGTGCCAGCAGCCCCAGGGTCGGAACTGAAGCTTTCTTT.

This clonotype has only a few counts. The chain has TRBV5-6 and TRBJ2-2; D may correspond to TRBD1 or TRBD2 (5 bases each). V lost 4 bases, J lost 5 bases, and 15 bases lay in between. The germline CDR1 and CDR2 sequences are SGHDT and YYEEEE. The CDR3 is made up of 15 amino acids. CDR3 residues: CASSPGPGRTGELFF. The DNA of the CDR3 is TGTGCCAGCAGCCCGGGGCCAGGCCGGACCGGGGAGCTGTTTTTT.

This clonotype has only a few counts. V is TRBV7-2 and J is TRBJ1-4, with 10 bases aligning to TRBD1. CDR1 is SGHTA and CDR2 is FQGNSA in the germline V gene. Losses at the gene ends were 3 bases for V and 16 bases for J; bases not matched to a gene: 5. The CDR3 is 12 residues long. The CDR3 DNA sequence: TGTGCCAGCAGCTTCGGACAGGGGGAACCGTTTTTT. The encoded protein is CASSFGQGEPFF.